These T cell receptor beta chains were read from a single sample in a study of early stage breast cancer tumors. Assay: immunoSEQ multiplex PCR; the TCRdb copy retains only in-frame clones and omits some. This repertoire shows more than 60,000 clones, around 80% found once; its top ten account for roughly 3.2%. The sequencing input was blood. These receptors all come from a person in their sixties with breast cancer. The CDR3 runs from the conserved cysteine through the conserved F or W. The order of the fields is J gene, clone size, D gene, V gene, CDR3 protein, CDR3 DNA. A D gene is named only where the DNA matches it firmly. Clone size is given for some rows only: seen once, a few or many times, or a class if the clone is expanded.

j_gene: TRBJ1-1
abundance: .
d_gene: .
v_gene: TRBV21-1
CDR3aa: CASSKAIAPRKFNTEAFF
CDR3nt: TGTGCCAGCAGCAAAGCTATCGCCCCCAGGAAATTTAACACTGAAGCTTTCTTT

j_gene: TRBJ2-2
abundance: .
d_gene: TRBD2
v_gene: TRBV7-9
CDR3aa: CASSTTSGRYTGELFF
CDR3nt: TGTGCCAGCAGCACGACTAGCGGGAGATACACCGGGGAGCTGTTTTTT

j_gene: TRBJ2-7
abundance: .
d_gene: .
v_gene: TRBV30
CDR3aa: CAWSVPGGQYF
CDR3nt: TGTGCCTGGAGTGTACCGGGCGGGCAGTACTTC

j_gene: TRBJ2-1
abundance: .
d_gene: TRBD1
v_gene: TRBV30
CDR3aa: CAWSGKDGTGKEQFF
CDR3nt: TGTGCCTGGAGTGGAAAAGACGGGACAGGGAAAGAGCAGTTCTTC

j_gene: TRBJ2-1
abundance: .
d_gene: .
v_gene: TRBV6-4
CDR3aa: CASSAWGAGSYNEQFF
CDR3nt: TGTGCCAGCAGCGCATGGGGGGCAGGCTCCTACAATGAGCAGTTCTTC

j_gene: TRBJ1-4
abundance: .
d_gene: .
v_gene: TRBV9
CDR3aa: CASSVAPQGAEKLFF
CDR3nt: TGTGCCAGCAGCGTAGCTCCCCAGGGTGCGGAAAAACTGTTTTTT

j_gene: TRBJ2-6
abundance: .
d_gene: .
v_gene: TRBV5-6
CDR3aa: CASSLRAGANVLTF
CDR3nt: TGTGCCAGCAGCTTGCGAGCTGGGGCCAACGTCCTGACTTTC

j_gene: TRBJ2-3
abundance: .
d_gene: TRBD2
v_gene: TRBV11-2
CDR3aa: CASSLGLADTDTQYF
CDR3nt: TGTGCCAGCAGCTTAGGACTAGCGGACACAGATACGCAGTATTTT

j_gene: TRBJ1-2
abundance: .
d_gene: .
v_gene: TRBV5-6
CDR3aa: CASSQPGREGGYTF
CDR3nt: TGTGCCAGCAGCCAACCGGGACGGGAGGGTGGCTACACCTTC

j_gene: TRBJ2-7
abundance: few
d_gene: .
v_gene: TRBV28
CDR3aa: CASSIYRLGEYEQYF
CDR3nt: TGTGCCAGCAGTATATACAGGCTTGGGGAGTACGAGCAGTACTTC

j_gene: TRBJ2-5
abundance: .
d_gene: .
v_gene: TRBV19
CDR3aa: CASSIGRKETQYF
CDR3nt: TGTGCCAGTAGTATCGGCAGGAAAGAGACCCAGTACTTC

j_gene: TRBJ2-5
abundance: once
d_gene: TRBD2
v_gene: TRBV28
CDR3aa: CASSSPGIGTSGEETQYF
CDR3nt: TGTGCCAGCAGTTCCCCCGGCATAGGGACTAGCGGAGAAGAGACCCAGTACTTC

j_gene: TRBJ2-2
abundance: .
d_gene: .
v_gene: TRBV4-1
CDR3aa: CASSQDAGRNTGELFF
CDR3nt: TGCGCCAGCAGCCAAGATGCGGGGAGGAACACCGGGGAGCTGTTTTTT

j_gene: TRBJ2-3
abundance: .
d_gene: .
v_gene: TRBV5-1
CDR3aa: CASSLDGWSDTQYF
CDR3nt: TGCGCCAGCAGCTTGGACGGCTGGTCAGATACGCAGTATTTT

j_gene: TRBJ2-2
abundance: .
d_gene: .
v_gene: TRBV21-1
CDR3aa: CASSKGSNTGELFF
CDR3nt: TGTGCCAGCAGCAAAGGCAGTAACACCGGGGAGCTGTTTTTT

j_gene: TRBJ2-2
abundance: .
d_gene: .
v_gene: TRBV7-7
CDR3aa: CASSLAGFAGELFF
CDR3nt: TGTGCTAGCAGCTTAGCAGGGTTCGCCGGGGAGCTGTTTTTT

j_gene: TRBJ2-5
abundance: .
d_gene: .
v_gene: TRBV11-2
CDR3aa: CASSFRGWGETQYF
CDR3nt: TGTGCCAGCAGCTTCAGGGGATGGGGGGAGACCCAGTACTTC

j_gene: TRBJ2-7
abundance: once
d_gene: .
v_gene: TRBV30
CDR3aa: CACGISYEQYF
CDR3nt: TGTGCATGCGGTATCTCCTACGAGCAGTACTTC

j_gene: TRBJ2-5
abundance: once
d_gene: TRBD2
v_gene: TRBV9
CDR3aa: CASSVGGLAERETQYF
CDR3nt: TGTGCCAGCAGCGTAGGTGGGCTAGCGGAGAGGGAGACCCAGTACTTC

j_gene: TRBJ2-7
abundance: .
d_gene: .
v_gene: TRBV7-8
CDR3aa: CAISRGAMSPYEQYF
CDR3nt: TGTGCCATCTCCAGGGGAGCTATGTCGCCCTACGAGCAGTACTTC

j_gene: TRBJ1-5
abundance: .
d_gene: .
v_gene: TRBV6-1
CDR3aa: CASSEAQGNQPQHF
CDR3nt: TGTGCCAGCAGTGAAGCCCAGGGAAATCAGCCCCAGCATTTT

j_gene: TRBJ1-5
abundance: .
d_gene: .
v_gene: TRBV12-5
CDR3aa: CAGSGAVGPGFLCLYSNQPQHF
CDR3nt: TGTGCGGGTAGTGGGGCCGTGGGACCAGGGTTTCTTTGTCTATATAGCAATCAGCCCCAGCATTTT

j_gene: TRBJ2-3
abundance: .
d_gene: .
v_gene: TRBV7-2
CDR3aa: CASSLEKSSTDTQYF
CDR3nt: TGTGCCAGCAGCTTAGAAAAATCGAGCACAGATACGCAGTATTTT

j_gene: TRBJ1-2
abundance: few
d_gene: .
v_gene: TRBV30
CDR3aa: CAWSATRQGGGYTF
CDR3nt: TGTGCCTGGAGTGCTACAAGGCAGGGTGGTGGCTACACCTTC

j_gene: TRBJ2-7
abundance: .
d_gene: .
v_gene: TRBV5-8
CDR3aa: CASSPFGRVRDEQYF
CDR3nt: TGTGCCAGCAGCCCGTTTGGTAGGGTTCGAGACGAGCAGTACTTC

j_gene: TRBJ1-4
abundance: .
d_gene: .
v_gene: TRBV7-9
CDR3aa: CASSLASGAEKLFF
CDR3nt: TGTGCCAGCAGCTTAGCGTCCGGGGCTGAAAAACTGTTTTTT

j_gene: TRBJ1-1
abundance: .
d_gene: .
v_gene: TRBV21-1
CDR3aa: CASGGHMNTEAFF
CDR3nt: TGTGCCAGCGGAGGCCACATGAACACTGAAGCTTTCTTT

j_gene: TRBJ1-2
abundance: .
d_gene: TRBD1
v_gene: TRBV7-8
CDR3aa: CASSLRTGAGFTNYGYTF
CDR3nt: TGTGCCAGCAGCTTACGGACAGGGGCTGGATTCACTAACTATGGCTACACCTTC

j_gene: TRBJ2-7
abundance: .
d_gene: TRBD2
v_gene: TRBV18
CDR3aa: CASSGTSDEQYF
CDR3nt: TGTGCCAGCTCGGGAACTAGCGACGAGCAGTACTTC

j_gene: TRBJ2-4
abundance: .
d_gene: .
v_gene: TRBV7-2
CDR3aa: CASSLGGDSRGNIQYF
CDR3nt: TGTGCCAGCAGCTTAGGCGGGGACAGCCGAGGAAACATTCAGTACTTC

j_gene: TRBJ1-2
abundance: .
d_gene: TRBD1
v_gene: TRBV6-5
CDR3aa: CASRDRWNYGYTF
CDR3nt: TGTGCCAGCAGGGACAGGTGGAACTATGGCTACACCTTC

j_gene: TRBJ2-5
abundance: .
d_gene: TRBD2
v_gene: TRBV7-9
CDR3aa: CASSRGLAGTQYF
CDR3nt: TGTGCCAGCAGCAGAGGACTAGCAGGAACCCAGTACTTC

j_gene: TRBJ2-5
abundance: .
d_gene: .
v_gene: TRBV5-4
CDR3aa: CASSSPGGLKTQYF
CDR3nt: TGTGCCAGCAGCTCCCCCGGGGGGCTAAAGACCCAGTACTTC

j_gene: TRBJ1-1
abundance: .
d_gene: .
v_gene: TRBV9
CDR3aa: CASSGRGLGGNTEAFF
CDR3nt: TGTGCCAGCAGCGGGAGAGGGTTGGGAGGAAACACTGAAGCTTTCTTT

j_gene: TRBJ1-4
abundance: .
d_gene: TRBD1
v_gene: TRBV28
CDR3aa: CASSPPGQVNEKLFF
CDR3nt: TGTGCCAGCAGTCCACCGGGACAGGTGAATGAAAAACTGTTTTTT

j_gene: TRBJ2-2
abundance: .
d_gene: .
v_gene: TRBV7-9
CDR3aa: CASSFGVGSGELFF
CDR3nt: TGTGCCAGCAGCTTTGGTGTCGGGTCCGGGGAGCTGTTTTTT

j_gene: TRBJ2-2
abundance: .
d_gene: .
v_gene: TRBV6-1
CDR3aa: CASTPYHVSGELFF
CDR3nt: TGTGCCAGCACCCCATACCATGTCTCCGGGGAGCTGTTTTTT

j_gene: TRBJ2-2
abundance: .
d_gene: .
v_gene: TRBV28
CDR3aa: CASSPQGTGELFF
CDR3nt: TGTGCCAGCAGTCCCCAGGGCACCGGGGAGCTGTTTTTT

j_gene: TRBJ2-7
abundance: .
d_gene: .
v_gene: TRBV14
CDR3aa: CASSPGKGDYEQYF
CDR3nt: TGTGCCAGCAGCCCCGGTAAAGGGGACTACGAGCAGTACTTC

j_gene: TRBJ2-7
abundance: .
d_gene: TRBD1
v_gene: TRBV6-1
CDR3aa: CASNSIGDRGYEQYF
CDR3nt: TGTGCCAGCAATTCAATAGGGGACAGGGGCTACGAGCAGTACTTC

j_gene: TRBJ1-2
abundance: .
d_gene: .
v_gene: TRBV10-3
CDR3aa: CAISERAGDRYGYTF
CDR3nt: TGTGCCATCAGTGAGAGGGCAGGAGACCGCTATGGCTACACCTTC

j_gene: TRBJ2-3
abundance: once
d_gene: TRBD2
v_gene: TRBV7-2
CDR3aa: CASSRAGGIGTDTQYF
CDR3nt: TGTGCCAGCAGCCGCGCGGGGGGCATAGGGACAGATACGCAGTATTTT

j_gene: TRBJ2-1
abundance: .
d_gene: TRBD2
v_gene: TRBV2
CDR3aa: CASSASVSGGALDSYNEQFF
CDR3nt: TGTGCCAGCAGTGCGTCCGTTAGCGGGGGGGCTCTGGATTCTTACAATGAGCAGTTCTTC

j_gene: TRBJ2-3
abundance: .
d_gene: .
v_gene: TRBV20-1
CDR3aa: CSARGGDTQYF
CDR3nt: TGCAGTGCTAGAGGGGGAGATACGCAGTATTTT

j_gene: TRBJ1-3
abundance: .
d_gene: .
v_gene: TRBV21-1
CDR3aa: CASSGQGWGGNTIYF
CDR3nt: TGTGCCAGCAGCGGACAGGGGTGGGGCGGAAACACCATATATTTT

j_gene: TRBJ2-5
abundance: .
d_gene: .
v_gene: TRBV5-6
CDR3aa: CASSDSGEGGETQYF
CDR3nt: TGTGCCAGCAGCGACTCCGGAGAGGGGGGGGAGACCCAGTACTTC

j_gene: TRBJ2-2
abundance: once
d_gene: TRBD2
v_gene: TRBV4-3
CDR3aa: CASSQEVAGGPGELFF
CDR3nt: TGCGCCAGCAGCCAAGAGGTAGCGGGAGGGCCCGGGGAGCTGTTTTTT

j_gene: TRBJ2-5
abundance: .
d_gene: .
v_gene: TRBV5-1
CDR3aa: CASSFEETQYF
CDR3nt: TGCGCCAGCAGCTTTGAAGAGACCCAGTACTTC

j_gene: TRBJ1-2
abundance: .
d_gene: .
v_gene: TRBV5-5
CDR3aa: CASSLDSTYGYTF
CDR3nt: TGTGCCAGCAGCTTGGACAGCACTTATGGCTACACCTTC

j_gene: TRBJ2-7
abundance: .
d_gene: TRBD2
v_gene: TRBV5-6
CDR3aa: CASSLVSGRAREQYF
CDR3nt: TGTGCCAGCAGCTTAGTCAGCGGGAGGGCGAGGGAGCAGTACTTC

j_gene: TRBJ2-7
abundance: few
d_gene: .
v_gene: TRBV2
CDR3aa: CASSGGPSYEQYF
CDR3nt: TGTGCCAGCAGTGGGGGTCCATCCTACGAGCAGTACTTC

j_gene: TRBJ2-5
abundance: .
d_gene: TRBD2
v_gene: TRBV7-9
CDR3aa: CASSFTSGRETQYF
CDR3nt: TGTGCCAGCAGCTTCACTAGCGGCAGAGAGACCCAGTACTTC